A single sample gave rise to the 32 T cell receptor beta chains below, sequenced in a study of resident and recirculating memory T cells in vitiligo. Repertoires were generated with immunoSEQ multiplex PCR, while TCRdb's copy carries only in-frame clones and drops some. The sample carries around 43,000 clones, approximately 91% recorded once. Sequencing was done on a sample of blood. The receptors originated from a male donor with vitiligo.

The genes are TRBV2 and TRBJ1-5; D unclear. With 4 bases removed from V and 6 bases from J, the gap between germline ends came to 10 bases. This CDR3 contains 13 residues. Looked up from germline, CDR1 is SNHLY and CDR2 is FYNNEI. The CDR3 loop is CASSGREVQPQHF. The CDR3 DNA reads as TGTGCCAGCAGTGGTAGGGAGGTTCAGCCCCAGCATTTT.

The rearrangement joins TRBV6-5 to TRBJ1-6, with D perhaps matching TRBD1 (5 bases). The germline gives CDR1 MNHEY, CDR2 SVGAGI. The V end lost 2 bases, the J end lost 5 bases, and 13 bases lay between the germline ends. This CDR3 has 16 residues. CDR3 DNA: TGTGCCAGCAGTTACGGACAACTCCGGGATAATTCACCCCTCCACTTT. Amino acid sequence: CASSYGQLRDNSPLHF.

Points on this clone: Compared with germline, one end of the junction differs, possibly owing to a read error. This chain links TRBV15 with TRBJ2-1, with D unclear. CDR1 LNHNV and CDR2 YYDKDF come from the germline V gene (reference sequence). The CDR3 sequence is 16 residues long. The CDR3 protein is CATNRDPPPVVSEQFF. The CDR3 nucleotides are TGTGCCACCAACAGAGATCCCCCTCCGGTAGTCTCCGAGCAGTTCTTC.

The CDR3 DNA sequence: TGTGCCAGCAGCTTGGAGGTTAGGACAGGGTCGTCTGGCTACACCTTC. Protein: CASSLEVRTGSSGYTF. The chain uses TRBV5-6 and TRBJ1-2, with TRBD1 matching 8 bases. The CDR3 consists of 16 residues. V was clipped by 0 bases and J by 7 bases; unmatched bases: 11. CDR1 and CDR2 from the germline V gene are SGHDT and YYEEEE.

The chain's CDR3 is CASSEELARSYEQYF. The CDR3 nucleotides read TGTGCCAGCAGCGAAGAACTCGCCCGATCCTACGAGCAGTACTTC. The chain joins TRBV5-4 to TRBJ2-7; no reliable D call. V was clipped by 4 bases and J by 1 base, with 15 bases between them. The CDR3 extends over 15 amino acids. Looked up from germline, CDR1 is SGHNT and CDR2 is YYREEE (reference sequence).

This chain uses TRBV6-1 with TRBJ1-2; TRBD1 is a possible D gene (5 bases). The germline V and J ends were trimmed by 3 bases and 9 bases, with 11 bases remaining between them. The CDR3 runs to 12 residues. Germline CDR1 is MNHNS and CDR2 is SASEGT. For the CDR3, the DNA is TGTGCCAGCAGTGAGAGACAGTATAGCTACACCTTC. Its translation: CASSERQYSYTF.

V usage is TRBV6-1 and J usage is TRBJ1-5, with D unresolved. V lost 6 bases and J lost 7, with 10 bases in between. Germline lookup yields CDR1 MNHNS and CDR2 SASEGT. The CDR3 is 12 residues long. The CDR3: CASREGEQPQHF. The CDR3 bases are TGTGCCAGCAGGGAGGGTGAACAGCCCCAGCATTTT.

The CDR3 spells CATRGRETDTQYF. In DNA, the CDR3 is TGTGCCACTAGGGGCAGGGAAACAGATACGCAGTATTTT. The J gene is TRBJ2-3, the V gene TRBV19; possible D gene TRBD1, 5 bases. CDR3 length: 13 amino acids. V was shortened by 10 bases and J by 3 bases, with 14 bases between the two germline ends. CDR1 and CDR2 from the germline V gene are LNHDA and SQIVND (reference sequence). The variable domain in full, completed from reference TRBV19 and TRBJ2-3, reads DGGITQSPKYLFRKEGQNVTLSCEQNLNHDAMYWYRQDPGQGLRLIYYSQIVNDFQKGDIAEGYSVSREKKESFPLTVTSAQKNPTAFYLCATRGRETDTQYFGPGTRLTVL.

The rearrangement links TRBV5-1 to TRBJ2-1, with TRBD2 as a possible D gene (7 bases). Germline CDR1 SGHRS, CDR2 YFSETQ. V lost 1 base to trimming and J lost 9 bases, with 17 bases between them. This CDR3 region has 15 residues. The CDR3 region has the DNA TGCGCCAGCAGCTTGTCCGTACAGGGCGGGAGTGAGCAGTTCTTC. It codes for CASSLSVQGGSEQFF. Filled out from reference TRBV5-1 and TRBJ2-1, the complete variable domain reads KAGVTQTPRYLIKTRGQQVTLSCSPISGHRSVSWYQQTPGQGLQFLFEYFSETQRNKGNFPGRFSGRQFSNSRSEMNVSTLELGDSALYLCASSLSVQGGSEQFFGPGTRLTVL.

This rearrangement joins TRBV27 to TRBJ1-4; tentatively, D is TRBD1 (6 bases). CDR1 is MNHEY, CDR2 SMNVEV, per germline (reference sequence). Deletions cut 6 bases from V and 7 bases from J, with 18 bases between. This CDR3 contains 15 residues. The CDR3 nucleotides are TGTGCCAGCAGAGGGAGGGCCAGGGGAACTGAAAAACTGTTTTTT. This translates into CASRGRARGTEKLFF.

This sequence joins TRBV19 and TRBJ1-5; D is unclear. This CDR3 comprises 12 residues. Germline lookup yields CDR1 LNHDA and CDR2 SQIVND (reference sequence). Trimming pared 5 bases from V and 4 bases from J, leaving 6 bases between. The CDR3 sequence is CASSFGNQPQHF. The CDR3 nucleotides read TGTGCCAGTAGTTTCGGGAATCAGCCCCAGCATTTT. Full variable domain (remainder filled in from reference TRBV19 and TRBJ1-5): DGGITQSPKYLFRKEGQNVTLSCEQNLNHDAMYWYRQDPGQGLRLIYYSQIVNDFQKGDIAEGYSVSREKKESFPLTVTSAQKNPTAFYLCASSFGNQPQHFGDGTRLSIL.

The chain has TRBV30 and TRBJ2-7; the D gene is possibly TRBD1 (7 bases). Trimming stripped 3 bases from V and 3 bases from J, with 15 bases between. CDR1 is GTSNPN, CDR2 SVGIG, per germline (reference sequence). This CDR3 spans 14 amino acids. The CDR3 bases are TGTGCCTGGAGCGCAGGGGGGAAAGGCTACGAGCAGTACTTC. As protein: CAWSAGGKGYEQYF.

The chain uses TRBV30 and TRBJ1-6; 7 bases match TRBD1. J lost 8 bases, V lost 3 bases, and 4 bases had no gene match. Germline values: CDR1 GTSNPN, CDR2 SVGIG (reference sequence). CDR3 length: 13 residues. CDR3 residues: CAWRSDRDSPLHF. CDR3 bases: TGTGCCTGGAGAAGCGACAGGGATTCACCCCTCCACTTT. Looking up the rest from reference TRBV30 and TRBJ1-6 gives the full variable domain: SQTIHQWPATLVQPVGSPLSLECTVEGTSNPNLYWYRQAAGRGLQLLFYSVGIGQISSEVPQNLSASRPQDRQFILSSKKLLLSDSGFYLCAWRSDRDSPLHFGNGTRLTVT.

CDR3 nucleotide sequence: TGTGCCAGCAGTTTGGGCAGGTTTTGGGGGGCCAACGTCCTGACTTTC. This sequence encodes CASSLGRFWGANVLTF. The V gene is TRBV6-5, the J gene TRBJ2-6; D remains ambiguous. Germline CDR1 MNHEY, CDR2 SVGAGI. The CDR3 totals 16 residues. V dropped 4 bases and J dropped 4 bases, with 14 bases sitting between them.

The chain joins TRBV29-1 to TRBJ1-3; TRBD1 matches at 8 bases. V lost 1 base and J lost 5; bases outside the gene matches: 16. The CDR3 totals 18 residues. Germline-derived CDR1 and CDR2 are SQVTM and ANQGSEA. CDR3 in amino acids: CSVEADGGLYRGRNTIYF. In DNA form, the CDR3 reads TGCAGCGTTGAAGCCGATGGGGGGCTTTACAGGGGGAGAAACACCATATATTTT.

CDR3 in amino acids: CASSAEGLHEQFF. For the CDR3, the DNA is TGTGCCAGCAGTGCGGAGGGATTGCATGAGCAGTTCTTC. V is TRBV25-1 and J is TRBJ2-1; a possible D gene is TRBD2 (6 bases). The CDR3 totals 13 residues. V lost 4 bases and J lost 8, with 12 bases in between. In germline, CDR1 is MGHDK, CDR2 SYGVNS. The variable domain in full, with the rest retrieved from reference TRBV25-1 and TRBJ2-1, is EADIYQTPRYLVIGTGKKITLECSQTMGHDKMYWYQQDPGMELHLIHYSYGVNSTEKGDLSSESTVSRIRTEHFPLTLESARPSHTSQYLCASSAEGLHEQFFGPGTRLTVL.

This clone was detected only once. One junction end disagrees with the germline gene, perhaps due to a read error. Other DNA variants within this sample encode the same CDR3. This sequence joins TRBV7-8 and TRBJ1-3; D is undetermined. The CDR3 runs to 16 residues. The V gene's germline CDR1 is SGHVS and CDR2 FQNEAQ. CDR3 sequence (DNA): TGTGCTAGCAGCTTAGCTCACCCGAGCTCTGGAAACACCATATATTTT. Amino acids: CASSLAHPSSGNTIYF.

The chain employs TRBV6-5 and TRBJ1-3, with D perhaps matching TRBD1 (5 bases). CDR1 MNHEY and CDR2 SVGAGI come from the germline V gene. V lost 5 bases to trimming and J lost 4 bases, with 9 bases between them. This CDR3 comprises 13 residues. This chain's CDR3 is CASSRTYGNTIYF. CDR3 coding DNA: TGTGCCAGCAGTAGGACATACGGAAACACCATATATTTT.

The chain is built from TRBV6-1 and TRBJ2-7; 7 positions match TRBD1. The V gene's germline CDR1 is MNHNS and CDR2 SASEGT. The CDR3 is 14 residues long. Germline trimming cut 3 bases from V and 3 bases from J; bases unmatched to any gene: 5. The CDR3 reads CASSEGQSYYEQYF. The CDR3 DNA follows: TGTGCCAGCAGTGAGGGACAGTCATACTACGAGCAGTACTTC.

This chain uses TRBV5-4 with TRBJ1-2; no reliable D call. Germline CDR1 is SGHNT and CDR2 is YYREEE (reference sequence). The ends were cut back, 4 bases at V and 7 bases at J, with 23 bases in the middle. This CDR3 is built from 16 residues. CDR3: CASSKATHPGGSGYTF. In DNA form, the CDR3 reads TGTGCCAGCAGCAAAGCTACCCATCCAGGAGGAAGTGGCTACACCTTC.

V usage is TRBV2 and J usage is TRBJ2-7; TRBD1 matches 7 bases. Germline V gene sequence: CDR1 SNHLY, CDR2 FYNNEI. Losses at the gene ends were 6 bases for V and 0 bases for J; bases not matched to a gene: 5. The CDR3 is 14 amino acids. The CDR3 sequence is CASRWTGPSYEQYF. CDR3 in DNA: TGTGCCAGCAGATGGACAGGCCCCTCCTACGAGCAGTACTTC.

This clone was recorded only once. The V call is TRBV27, the J call TRBJ2-2, with D tentatively TRBD1 (6 bases). Deletions cut 5 bases from V and 5 bases from J, with 15 bases between. CDR1 and CDR2 from the germline V gene are MNHEY and SMNVEV (reference sequence). The CDR3 is made up of 15 amino acids. The CDR3 DNA sequence: TGTGCCAGCAGTCCCCCGGACAGACTAACCGGGGAGCTGTTTTTT. Protein sequence: CASSPPDRLTGELFF.

The J gene is TRBJ2-3, the V gene TRBV19; TRBD2 aligns across 9 bases. The length of the CDR3 is 17 residues. V lost 7 bases and J lost 1; bases outside the gene matches: 12. Per germline, CDR1 LNHDA and CDR2 SQIVND (reference sequence). The CDR3 region is CASIEGHLAGRTDTQYF. The CDR3 DNA sequence: TGTGCCAGTATAGAGGGGCACCTAGCGGGGCGCACAGATACGCAGTATTTT.

The rearrangement joins TRBV5-5 to TRBJ1-2, with D unclear. CDR3 length: 16 amino acids. Germline lookup yields CDR1 SGHKS and CDR2 YYEKEE (reference sequence). Trimming pared 0 bases from V and 1 base from J, leaving 13 bases between. The CDR3 loop reads CASSLEARGVNYGYTF. The CDR3 bases are TGTGCCAGCAGCTTGGAAGCTCGGGGTGTTAACTATGGCTACACCTTC.

This clone is a singleton in its sample. The rearrangement links TRBV27 to TRBJ1-4; no clear D. V shed 6 bases and J shed 5 bases, with 16 bases lying between them. CDR1 is MNHEY and CDR2 is SMNVEV in the germline V gene (reference sequence). The CDR3 has 15 amino acids. For the CDR3, the DNA is TGTGCCAGCAGCCCGCTGAGGCCTCGGAATGAAAAACTGTTTTTT. Its protein product is CASSPLRPRNEKLFF.

The chain combines TRBV6-5 with TRBJ2-2, with D possibly matching TRBD2 (6 bases). The CDR3 spans 16 residues. Looked up from germline, CDR1 is MNHEY and CDR2 is SVGAGI. Trimming left V 0 bases short and J 0 bases short, with 8 bases between. CDR3 sequence: CASSYSGGANTGELFF. The CDR3 region has the DNA TGTGCCAGCAGTTACTCGGGGGGTGCGAACACCGGGGAGCTGTTTTTT.

This clone has only one observation. The chain joins TRBV4-1 to TRBJ2-6; 8 nucleotides agree with TRBD1. CDR1 and CDR2 (germline): MGHRA, YSYEKL. This CDR3 spans 18 amino acids. The V gene end was trimmed by 3 bases and the J gene end by 0 bases; junction bases not matched to a gene: 7. This CDR3 is CASSHLGQVFSGANVLTF. As DNA, the CDR3 is TGCGCCAGCAGCCATCTGGGACAGGTTTTCTCTGGGGCCAACGTCCTGACTTTC.

This chain joins TRBV20-1 and TRBJ1-2; 8 positions agree with TRBD1. Losses at the gene ends were 5 bases for V and 8 bases for J; bases not matched to a gene: 4. Germline lookup yields CDR1 DFQATT and CDR2 SNEGSKA (reference sequence). The CDR3 totals 11 residues. The CDR3 nucleotides read TGCAGTGCTGGATCAGGGGGCGGCTACACCTTC. It translates to CSAGSGGGYTF.

This rearrangement joins TRBV5-1 to TRBJ1-2; TRBD1 agrees at 7 bases. The V gene end was trimmed by 7 bases and the J gene end by 5 bases; junction bases not matched to a gene: 8. The germline V gene encodes CDR1 SGHRS and CDR2 YFSETQ. The CDR3 is made up of 13 amino acids. CDR3 bases: TGCGCCAGCTTCACAGGGGAAGGGTATGGCTACACCTTC. It encodes CASFTGEGYGYTF. Together with reference TRBV5-1 and TRBJ1-2, the CDR3 gives the full variable domain: KAGVTQTPRYLIKTRGQQVTLSCSPISGHRSVSWYQQTPGQGLQFLFEYFSETQRNKGNFPGRFSGRQFSNSRSEMNVSTLELGDSALYLCASFTGEGYGYTFGSGTRLTVV.

The chain employs TRBV5-4 and TRBJ1-1, with D perhaps TRBD1 (5 bases). The V and J ends lost 3 bases and 1 base respectively, with 10 bases between them. CDR1 and CDR2 from the germline V gene are SGHNT and YYREEE (reference sequence). This CDR3 is 14 amino acids long. This chain's CDR3 is CASSSFDRNTEAFF. CDR3 nucleotide sequence: TGTGCCAGCAGCTCGTTTGACAGGAACACTGAAGCTTTCTTT.

The V call is TRBV5-1, the J call TRBJ2-5; 7 bases line up with TRBD2. V shed 3 bases, J shed 4 bases, and the junction held 18 bases outside the gene matches. The CDR3 has 18 residues. Germline V gene sequence: CDR1 SGHRS, CDR2 YFSETQ. In DNA form, the CDR3 reads TGCGCCAGCAGCTCCTACCGAGGGGAGGGAGTACCAAGAGAGACCCAGTACTTC. Protein product: CASSSYRGEGVPRETQYF.

The chain combines TRBV5-1 with TRBJ1-4; D call uncertain. This CDR3 is built from 16 residues. The ends were cut back, 1 base at V and 8 bases at J, with 18 bases in the middle. Germline loops: CDR1 SGHRS, CDR2 YFSETQ. The CDR3 sequence: CASSLSPRGENEKLFF. The CDR3 nucleotides read TGCGCCAGCAGCTTGTCCCCACGCGGAGAGAACGAAAAACTGTTTTTT.